This T cell receptor beta chain was profiled in a study of blood T cell repertoires in COVID-19. Libraries were prepared by immunoSEQ multiplex PCR; TCRdb keeps only in-frame clonotypes and omits some of them. The sample lists 250,000 to 350,000 clones; around nine tenths were seen once. Assignments of participants to cohorts depended upon their own reported clinical history. Either two negative PCRs, clearance, or symptom resolution qualified Cohort 3 donors as recovered. The CDR3 consists of 15 residues. Looked up from germline, CDR1 is MDHEN and CDR2 is SYDVKM. The V gene lost 6 bases and the J gene lost 1 base, with 14 bases spanning the gap.

The sequence was obtained from a woman aged 40 to 50 who had recovered from COVID-19. This chain uses TRBV28 with TRBJ2-3; D gene unclear. Material for sequencing was PBMCs or T cells enriched from blood (not recorded which). The CDR3 region is CASRSEDRGTDTQYF. CDR3 DNA sequence: TGTGCCAGCAGATCAGAGGATCGGGGCACAGATACGCAGTATTTT.